A single sample gave rise to the 21 T cell receptor beta chains below, sequenced in a study of CD8 T cells in ankylosing spondylitis. General study results and limits: A TCR beta motif made of eight highly homologous variants seemed typical of ankylosing spondylitis blood.

TCRdb analysed the 5' RACE reads with MiXCR anew, one entry per CDR3 protein. Of about 540,000 distinct CDR3 sequences in the sample, over 9.5% are singletons; the top ten hold 6.5% to 7%. Their antigen targets remain unknown. The sample comprised blood, either unsorted or a sorted T cell fraction (not recorded which). Receptors were obtained from a male donor with ankylosing spondylitis.

The chain uses TRBV7-9 and TRBJ2-2, with D possibly TRBD1 on 6 matching bases. Germline CDR1 and CDR2: SEHNR and FQNEAQ (reference sequence). Trimming cost V 5 bases and J 4 bases, with 14 bases left between them. CDR3 length: 15 amino acids. The CDR3 spells CASSPGTPATGELFF. The CDR3 bases are TGTGCCAGCAGCCCCGGGACACCCGCCACCGGGGAGCTGTTTTTT. Full variable domain (missing parts from reference TRBV7-9 and TRBJ2-2): DTGVSQNPRHKITKRGQNVTFRCDPISEHNRLYWYRQTLGQGPEFLTYFQNEAQLEKSRLLSDRFSAERPKGSFSTLEIQRTEQGDSAMYLCASSPGTPATGELFFGEGSRLTVL.

This clonotype showed up just a few times. V is TRBV5-6 and J is TRBJ1-2; 10 bases line up with TRBD1. With V trimmed by 3 bases and J by 3 bases, 5 bases remained unmatched. Germline values: CDR1 SGHDT, CDR2 YYEEEE. This CDR3 comprises 15 residues. The DNA for the CDR3 is TGTGCCAGCAGCTCCCGGGACAGGGGCCACTATGGCTACACCTTC. This gives the protein CASSSRDRGHYGYTF.

The rearrangement joins TRBV6-2 or TRBV6-3 to TRBJ2-1; the match to TRBD2 covers 10 bases. This CDR3 has 17 residues. Germline trimming cut 6 bases from V and 0 bases from J; bases unmatched to any gene: 8. Germline V gene lookup returns CDR1 MNHEY and CDR2 SVGEGT. CDR3 residues: CASRRGLAYVSYNEQFF. CDR3 in DNA: TGTGCCAGCAGACGGGGACTAGCGTATGTCTCCTACAATGAGCAGTTCTTC.

This clonotype was found a few times. V and J are TRBV10-1 and TRBJ2-3, with a possible D match to TRBD2 (5 bases). CDR1 is WNHNN and CDR2 is SYGVQD in the germline V gene (reference sequence). Trimming removed 0 bases from V and 2 bases from J, with 9 bases in between. The CDR3 covers 15 residues. The CDR3 reads CASSESADSTDTQYF. The CDR3 region has the DNA TGCGCCAGCAGTGAGTCGGCGGACTCCACAGATACGCAGTATTTT.

The V gene is TRBV5-1, the J gene TRBJ2-1; D call uncertain. V was pared by 8 bases and J by 13 bases, with 13 bases between. Germline CDR1 is SGHRS and CDR2 is YFSETQ. CDR3 length: 10 amino acids. This CDR3 is CASGEVIQFF. The CDR3 bases are TGCGCCAGTGGAGAGGTAATCCAGTTCTTC.

This clonotype was seen a handful of times. This rearrangement joins TRBV20-1 to TRBJ2-3, with TRBD2 matching 9 bases. Unmatched junction bases numbered 6, after V lost 0 bases and J lost 2 bases. CDR1 DFQATT and CDR2 SNEGSKA come from the germline V gene (reference sequence). There are 16 residues in the CDR3. The CDR3: CSARDQSGRTTDTQYF. In DNA form, the CDR3 reads TGCAGTGCTAGAGATCAGAGCGGGAGGACCACAGATACGCAGTATTTT.

The chain recombines TRBV12-3 or TRBV12-4 with TRBJ1-1, with TRBD1 as a possible D gene (6 bases). The CDR3 covers 14 residues. V was shortened by 6 bases and J by 1 base, with 12 bases between the two germline ends. CDR3 region: CASRLGQKNTEAFF. DNA for the CDR3: TGTGCCAGCAGATTGGGACAAAAGAACACTGAAGCTTTCTTT.

This clonotype turned up a few times. V is TRBV20-1 and J is TRBJ1-5; D gene uncertain. Trimming stripped 5 bases from V and 5 bases from J, with 16 bases between. Germline V gene data show CDR1 as DFQATT and CDR2 as SNEGSKA (reference sequence). The CDR3 is 14 residues long. The CDR3 loop reads CSASDPSSDQPQHF. DNA for the CDR3: TGCAGTGCTTCGGACCCTAGTAGTGATCAGCCCCAGCATTTT.

This clonotype has at least ten counts. The V gene is TRBV12-3 or TRBV12-4, the J gene TRBJ2-7; tentative D call: TRBD1 (5 bases). Trimming took 3 bases from V and 7 from J, leaving 13 bases between them. The CDR3 length is 13 residues. The DNA of the CDR3 is TGTGCCAGCAGTTTGGGCCAGGGTGGTGAGCAGTACTTC. Translating gives CASSLGQGGEQYF.

The chain uses TRBV2 and TRBJ2-1; TRBD1 matches 8 bases. The CDR3 is 15 residues long. The V and J ends lost 1 base and 7 bases, in that order; junction bases with no gene match: 6. The germline V gene has CDR1 SNHLY and CDR2 FYNNEI. CDR3 sequence: CASSEVQGAGNEQFF. The CDR3, as DNA: TGTGCCAGCAGTGAAGTCCAGGGGGCGGGGAATGAGCAGTTCTTC.

The chain uses TRBV6-4 and TRBJ2-1, with 14 positions matching TRBD2. Per the germline V gene, CDR1 is MRHNA and CDR2 is SNTAGT. The CDR3 is 19 amino acids. Unmatched junction bases numbered 7, after V lost 3 bases and J lost 0 bases. The CDR3 region has the DNA TGTGCCAGCAGTGATCTCCGAGGGACTAGCGGGAGCTCCTACAATGAGCAGTTCTTC. It translates to CASSDLRGTSGSSYNEQFF.

This clonotype was observed a handful of times. The genes are TRBV5-5 and TRBJ2-7; D may be TRBD2 (6 bases). The CDR3 consists of 15 residues. Germline CDR1 is SGHKS and CDR2 is YYEKEE (reference sequence). V lost 0 bases and J lost 6, with 16 bases in between. Here the CDR3 reads CASSLAGGTGGEQYF. CDR3 DNA sequence: TGTGCCAGCAGCTTGGCCGGGGGAACAGGTGGCGAGCAGTACTTC.

This clonotype was seen repeatedly, ten times or more. The junction departs from germline at one end; a sequencing error may be responsible. The chain links TRBV7-9 to TRBJ2-1, with a weak D call TRBD2 (6 bases). Germline V gives CDR1 SEHNR, CDR2 FQNEAQ (reference sequence). This CDR3 is built from 13 residues. CDR3 DNA: TGCGCCAGCAGCTTGGGGGGAAGGGATGAGCAGTTCTTC. Its protein product is CASSLGGRDEQFF.

In its sample, this clonotype was seen many times. The rearrangement uses TRBV20-1 and TRBJ2-1; no definite D call. V lost 3 bases to trimming and J lost 3 bases, with 12 bases between them. Germline lookup yields CDR1 DFQATT and CDR2 SNEGSKA (reference sequence). This CDR3 has 14 amino acids. CDR3 region: CSARVLSRYNEQFF. Written as DNA, the CDR3 is TGCAGTGCTAGGGTCTTATCTCGCTACAATGAGCAGTTCTTC.

This clonotype has at least ten counts. CDR3 sequence: CASSRGNTIYF. The CDR3 DNA reads TGTGCCAGCTCTCGGGGGAACACCATATATTTT. The V and J genes are TRBV13 and TRBJ1-3, with D possibly being TRBD1 (5 bases). Germline V CDR1 and CDR2: PRHDT, FYEKMQ (reference sequence). V lost 8 bases, J lost 7 bases, and 9 bases lay in between. The length of the CDR3 is 11 residues.

This clonotype was recorded at least ten times. The gene calls are TRBV12-3 or TRBV12-4 and TRBJ2-2; 8 nucleotides match TRBD1. The junction had 9 bases not matched to a gene; V was cut back by 7 bases and J by 5 bases. This CDR3 is 15 amino acids long. CDR3 coding DNA: TGTGCCAGCACCTGGACAGGGTTTCTTACCGGGGAGCTGTTTTTT. Amino acids: CASTWTGFLTGELFF.

This clonotype was seen a handful of times. This chain joins TRBV29-1 and TRBJ1-1, with D unclear. Germline V gene sequence: CDR1 SQVTM, CDR2 ANQGSEA. The CDR3 length is 14 residues. Trimming removed 1 base from V and 0 bases from J, with 9 bases in between. The CDR3 nucleotides are TGCAGCGTTGAAGTGGGCAGCTTGAACACTGAAGCTTTCTTT. Translated: CSVEVGSLNTEAFF. The entire variable domain, with the rest obtained from reference TRBV29-1 and TRBJ1-1, is as follows: SAVISQKPSRDICQRGTSLTIQCQVDSQVTMMFWYRQQPGQSLTLIATANQGSEATYESGFVIDKFPISRPNLTFSTLTVSNMSPEDSSIYLCSVEVGSLNTEAFFGQGTRLTVV.

This chain joins TRBV7-2 and TRBJ2-1, with a possible D match to TRBD2 (6 bases). Germline CDR1 is SGHTA and CDR2 is FQGNSA. Trimming pared 2 bases from V and 4 bases from J, leaving 12 bases between. The CDR3 is 15 residues long. The CDR3 DNA follows: TGTGCCAGCAGCTTATGGGCTGGGACTTACAATGAGCAGTTCTTC. It encodes CASSLWAGTYNEQFF.

The chain employs TRBV20-1 and TRBJ2-5, with D perhaps matching TRBD1 (5 bases). The CDR3 totals 17 residues. Per the germline V gene, CDR1 is DFQATT and CDR2 is SNEGSKA (reference sequence). Trimming took off 0 bases at V and 5 bases at J, with 22 bases between the two ends. DNA of the CDR3: TGCAGTGCTAGAGATCAGGCAGGGCCCGCGGTGGAGGAGACCCAGTACTTC. This translates into CSARDQAGPAVEETQYF.

This sequence joins TRBV21-1 and TRBJ2-1. TRBV21-1 constitutes a pseudogene. The CDR3 runs 14 residues. The CDR3 region has the DNA TGTGCCAGCAGCAAGGGATCTGGTAGAGGCGAGCAGTTCTTC. Translation: CASSKGSGRGEQFF.

The rearrangement joins TRBV7-9 to TRBJ2-1; D may be TRBD2 (6 bases). V shed 1 base and J shed 2 bases, with 12 bases lying between them. The CDR3 has 16 residues. Per the germline V gene, CDR1 is SEHNR and CDR2 is FQNEAQ (reference sequence). CDR3 region: CASSLGAPGAYNEQFF. In nucleotides, the CDR3 is TGTGCCAGCAGCTTAGGGGCTCCGGGGGCCTACAATGAGCAGTTCTTC.